This T cell receptor beta chain was retrieved from a study of blood T cell repertoires in COVID-19. Study details: Sources were T cells, B-cell-depleted T cells, or PBMCs; the material itself was cDNA or gDNA.

CDR1 is LGHNA, CDR2 YSLEER, per germline. The ends lost 0 bases at V and 0 bases at J; junction bases unmatched: 3. The CDR3 loop spans 18 amino acids. This table comes from immunoSEQ multiplex PCR, and its TCRdb copy is limited to in-frame clones, with some not included. Counted here are more than 90,000 clones, 85% occurring once; the ten biggest clones make up about 1.8%. The receptor was derived from a woman in her 70s with active or convalescent COVID-19. The chain has TRBV4-3 and TRBJ2-3; 13 bases are a match to TRBD2. The sequenced sample was peripheral blood. The CDR3 DNA reads TGCGCCAGCAGCCAAGAACTAGCGGGAGGGCCGAGCACAGATACGCAGTATTTT. It specifies CASSQELAGGPSTDTQYF.